This TCR beta chain was retrieved from a study of blood T cell repertoires in COVID-19. The germline CDR1 and CDR2 sequences are SGHTA and FQGTGA. The CDR3 consists of 16 residues. The V and J ends lost 1 base and 8 bases respectively, with 18 bases between them. Here immunoSEQ multiplex PCR was the method, and the copy in TCRdb shows in-frame clones only, minus some. The table records approximately 350,000 clones, 75% to 90% of them present only once. The chain uses TRBV7-3 and TRBJ1-3, with D unclear. The sequenced sample consisted of PBMCs or T cells enriched from blood (not recorded which). The clonotype originates from a man between 18 and 35 years old who had recovered from COVID-19. The CDR3, as DNA: TGTGCCAGCAGCTTAAACCCAGGCTCCCGGTTGGACACCATATATTTT. Translating it yields CASSLNPGSRLDTIYF. Drawing the rest from reference TRBV7-3 and TRBJ1-3, the complete variable domain is GAGVSQTPSNKVTEKGKYVELRCDPISGHTALYWYRQSLGQGPEFLIYFQGTGAADDSGLPNDRFFAVRPEGSVSTLKIQRTERGDSAVYLCASSLNPGSRLDTIYFGEGSWLTVV.